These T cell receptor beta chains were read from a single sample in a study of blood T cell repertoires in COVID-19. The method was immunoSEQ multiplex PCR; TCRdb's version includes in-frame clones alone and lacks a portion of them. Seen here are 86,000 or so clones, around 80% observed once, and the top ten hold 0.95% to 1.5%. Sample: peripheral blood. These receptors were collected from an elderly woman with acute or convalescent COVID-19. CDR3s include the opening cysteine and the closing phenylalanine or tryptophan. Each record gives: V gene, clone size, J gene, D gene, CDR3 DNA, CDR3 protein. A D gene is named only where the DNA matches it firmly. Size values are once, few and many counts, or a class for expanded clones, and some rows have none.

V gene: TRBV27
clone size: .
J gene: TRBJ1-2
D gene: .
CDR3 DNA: TGTGCCAGCAGTTTGCGGGGCAGGAGAAACTATGGCTACACCTTC
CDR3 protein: CASSLRGRRNYGYTF

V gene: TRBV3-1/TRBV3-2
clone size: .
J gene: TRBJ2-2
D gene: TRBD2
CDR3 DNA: TGTGCCAGCAGCCAAGATGGTACTAGCGGGAGAAGTTGGGAGCTGTTTTTT
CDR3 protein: CASSQDGTSGRSWELFF

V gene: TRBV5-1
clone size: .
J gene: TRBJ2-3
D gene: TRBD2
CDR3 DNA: TGCGCCAGCAGCGGTGGAGGGAGGGGCATCGGCACAGATACGCAGTATTTT
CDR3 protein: CASSGGGRGIGTDTQYF

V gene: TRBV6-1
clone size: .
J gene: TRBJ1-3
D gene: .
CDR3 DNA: TGTGCCAGCAGTGAAGTATGGAGTAAGGCATCTGGAAACACCATATATTTT
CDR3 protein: CASSEVWSKASGNTIYF

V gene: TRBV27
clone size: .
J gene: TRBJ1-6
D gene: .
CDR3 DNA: TGTGCCAGCAGTTTTTCCGAAGGGAGGGTGGGGTATAATTCACCCCTCCACTTT
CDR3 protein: CASSFSEGRVGYNSPLHF

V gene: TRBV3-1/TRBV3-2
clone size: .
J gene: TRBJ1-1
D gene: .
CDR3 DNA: TGTGCCAGCAGCCAGCGCATTGCCGGGGATTTGGACACTGAAGCTTTCTTT
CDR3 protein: CASSQRIAGDLDTEAFF

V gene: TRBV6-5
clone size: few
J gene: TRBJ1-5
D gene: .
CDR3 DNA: TGTGCCAGCGCCCCTGGCCTCAATCAGCCCCAGCATTTT
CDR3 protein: CASAPGLNQPQHF

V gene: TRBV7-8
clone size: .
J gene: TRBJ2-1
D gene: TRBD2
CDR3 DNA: TGTGCCAGCAGCTCAACTTCACTAGCGCGCGGGGAAACATACAATGAGCAGTTCTTC
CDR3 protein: CASSSTSLARGETYNEQFF

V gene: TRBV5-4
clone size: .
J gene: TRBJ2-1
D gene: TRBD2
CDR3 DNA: TGTGCCAGCAGCTTGGGTGCTAGCGGGGGCGGTGAGCAGTTCTTC
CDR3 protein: CASSLGASGGGEQFF

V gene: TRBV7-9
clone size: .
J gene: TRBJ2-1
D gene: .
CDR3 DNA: TGTGCCAGCAGCCCTCGGGGGACCCAGGCCTACAATGAGCAGTTCTTC
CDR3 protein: CASSPRGTQAYNEQFF

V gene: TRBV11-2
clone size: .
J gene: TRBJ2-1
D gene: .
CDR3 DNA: TGTGCCAGCAGTGACCACCTTCGGGACAATGAGCAGTTCTTC
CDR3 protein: CASSDHLRDNEQFF

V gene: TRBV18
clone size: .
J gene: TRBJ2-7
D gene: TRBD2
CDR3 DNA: TGTGCCAGCTCACCAGGACTAGCGGGACCCTACGAGCAGTACTTC
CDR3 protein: CASSPGLAGPYEQYF

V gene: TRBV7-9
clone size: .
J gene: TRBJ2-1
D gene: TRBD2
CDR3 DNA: TGTGCCAGCAGCTTGAGCGGGGGTGAGCAGTTCTTC
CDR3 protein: CASSLSGGEQFF

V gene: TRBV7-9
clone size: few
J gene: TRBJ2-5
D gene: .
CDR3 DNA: TGTGCCAGCAGCCAAGCGGAGACCCAGTACTTC
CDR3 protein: CASSQAETQYF

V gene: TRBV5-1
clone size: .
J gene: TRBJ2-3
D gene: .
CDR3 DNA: TGCGCCAGCAGTATGAGTAGCTTCACAGATACGCAGTATTTT
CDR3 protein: CASSMSSFTDTQYF

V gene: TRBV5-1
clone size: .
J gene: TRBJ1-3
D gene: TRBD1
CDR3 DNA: TGCGCCAGCAGCTCGACAGGGGACGGAAACACCATATATTTT
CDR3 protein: CASSSTGDGNTIYF

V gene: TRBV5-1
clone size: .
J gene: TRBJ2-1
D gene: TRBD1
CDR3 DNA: TGCGCCAGCGGGACAGGTAACAATGAGCAGTTCTTC
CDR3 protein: CASGTGNNEQFF

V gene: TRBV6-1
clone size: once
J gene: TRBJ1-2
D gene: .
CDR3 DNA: TGTGCCAGCAGTGAATTAGGAGGCAGGGGTACCTATGGCTACACCTTC
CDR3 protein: CASSELGGRGTYGYTF

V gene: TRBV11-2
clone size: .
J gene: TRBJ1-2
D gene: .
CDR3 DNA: TGTGCCAGCAGCTTAGACCTAGCCAACTATGGCTACACCTTC
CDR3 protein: CASSLDLANYGYTF

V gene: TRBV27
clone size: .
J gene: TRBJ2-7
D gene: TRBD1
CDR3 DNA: TGTGCCAGCATTCCAGACAGGGCGTGGGGAGAGCAGTACTTC
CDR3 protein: CASIPDRAWGEQYF

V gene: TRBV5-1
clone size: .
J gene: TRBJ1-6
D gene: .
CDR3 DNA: TGCGCCAGTCGTACCACTATTGGAGGCGGTAATTCACCCCTCCACTTT
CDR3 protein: CASRTTIGGGNSPLHF

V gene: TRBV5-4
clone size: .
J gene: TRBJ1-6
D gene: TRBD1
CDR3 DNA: TGTGCCAGCAGCTTGCCCCAGGGGGCAGGGAACCTCCACTTT
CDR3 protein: CASSLPQGAGNLHF

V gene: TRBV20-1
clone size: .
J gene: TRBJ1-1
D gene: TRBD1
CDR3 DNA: TGCAGTGCCAGGGACAGTGGAGTTGCTTTCTTT
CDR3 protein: CSARDSGVAFF

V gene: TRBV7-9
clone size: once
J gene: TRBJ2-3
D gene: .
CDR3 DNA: TGTGCCAGCAGCTGGACTGGGAGCACAGATACGCAGTATTTT
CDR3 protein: CASSWTGSTDTQYF

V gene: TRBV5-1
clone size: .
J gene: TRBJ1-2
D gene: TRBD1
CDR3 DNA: TGCGCCAGCAGCTCCGGGGGGACAGGGACCTATGGCTACACCTTC
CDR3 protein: CASSSGGTGTYGYTF

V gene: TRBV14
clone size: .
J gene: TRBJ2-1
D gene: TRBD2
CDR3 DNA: TGTGCCAGCAGCCAAACGGGCGGGACTAGCGGGAGGGCCCAGTTCTTC
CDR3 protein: CASSQTGGTSGRAQFF

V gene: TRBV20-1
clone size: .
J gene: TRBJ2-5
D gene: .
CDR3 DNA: TGCAGTGCTAGAGAAGGGCTTGGGGCATACTTC
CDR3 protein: CSAREGLGAYF

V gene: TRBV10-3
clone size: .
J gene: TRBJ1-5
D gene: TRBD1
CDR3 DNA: TGTGCCATCAGTGAGTTCCTCGGACAGGGTCGAGATCAGCCCCAGCATTTT
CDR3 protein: CAISEFLGQGRDQPQHF

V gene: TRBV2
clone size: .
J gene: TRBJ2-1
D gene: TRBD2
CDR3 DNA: TGTGCCAGCAGTGGGACTAGCGCGAGCTCCTACAATGAGCAGTTCTTC
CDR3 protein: CASSGTSASSYNEQFF

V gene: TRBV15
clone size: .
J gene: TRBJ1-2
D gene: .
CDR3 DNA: TGTGCCACCAGCAGAGAGAGGGGGAGACTCACAGCTAACTATGGCTACACCTTC
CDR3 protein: CATSRERGRLTANYGYTF

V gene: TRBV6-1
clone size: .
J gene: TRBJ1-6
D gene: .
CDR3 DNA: TGTGCCAGCAGTGAAGTCCCGAGCAATTCACCCCTCCACTTT
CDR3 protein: CASSEVPSNSPLHF

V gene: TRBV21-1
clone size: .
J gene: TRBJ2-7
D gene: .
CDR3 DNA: TGTGCCAGCAGCAAAGTTAGGTGGACAGGGGCCTACGAGCAGTACTTC
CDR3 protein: CASSKVRWTGAYEQYF

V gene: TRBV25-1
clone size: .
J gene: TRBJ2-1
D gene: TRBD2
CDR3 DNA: TGTGCCAGCACCCTCGGACTAGCGGGAAGCAATGAGCAGTTCTTC
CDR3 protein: CASTLGLAGSNEQFF

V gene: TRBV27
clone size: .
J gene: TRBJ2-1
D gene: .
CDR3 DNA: TGTGCCAGCAGTTTAACCTCCTCTAACTACAATGAGCAGTTCTTC
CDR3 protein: CASSLTSSNYNEQFF

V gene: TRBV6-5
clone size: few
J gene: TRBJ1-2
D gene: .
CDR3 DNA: TGTGCCAGCAGTCCACTCGATTCGGGAGGCTACACCTTC
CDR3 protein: CASSPLDSGGYTF

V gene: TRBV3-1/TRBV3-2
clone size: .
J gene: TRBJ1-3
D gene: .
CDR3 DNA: TGTGCCAGCAGCCAAGCTGCCGGGAGTCACAACACCATATATTTT
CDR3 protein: CASSQAAGSHNTIYF

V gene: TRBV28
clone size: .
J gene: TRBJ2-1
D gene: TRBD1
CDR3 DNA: TGTGCCGGAGGAGGTGGGACAGGGGGCGAGCAGTTCTTC
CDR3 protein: CAGGGGTGGEQFF

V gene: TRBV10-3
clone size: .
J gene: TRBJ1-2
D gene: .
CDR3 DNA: TGTGCCATCGGCAGGGATCGTGGCTACACCTTC
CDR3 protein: CAIGRDRGYTF

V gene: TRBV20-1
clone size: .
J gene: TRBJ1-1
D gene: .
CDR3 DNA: TGCAGTGCTAGTGGGGAGAGGAACACTGAAGCTTTCTTT
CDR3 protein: CSASGERNTEAFF

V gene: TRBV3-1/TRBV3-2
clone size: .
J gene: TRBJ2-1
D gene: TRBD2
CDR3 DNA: TGTGCCAGCAGCTTCTCTAGCGGGACCAATGAGCAGTTCTTC
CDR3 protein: CASSFSSGTNEQFF

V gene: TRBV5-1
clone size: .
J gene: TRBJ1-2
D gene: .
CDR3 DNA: TGCGCCAGCAGCAGCTCCTCTAACTATGGCTACACCTTC
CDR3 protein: CASSSSSNYGYTF

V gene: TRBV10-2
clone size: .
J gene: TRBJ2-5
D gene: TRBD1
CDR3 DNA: TGCGCCAGCAGTGAGTTGGTCGGGACAGCGTCGCGGGAGACCCAGTACTTC
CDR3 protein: CASSELVGTASRETQYF

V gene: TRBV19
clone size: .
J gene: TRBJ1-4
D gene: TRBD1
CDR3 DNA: TGTGCCAGTACCTGGGGACAGCGAAATGAAAAACTGTTTTTT
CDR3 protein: CASTWGQRNEKLFF

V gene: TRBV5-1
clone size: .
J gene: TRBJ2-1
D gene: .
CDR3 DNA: TGCGCCAGCTCTTCCGGGGGTACATCCTACAATGAGCAGTTCTTC
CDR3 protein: CASSSGGTSYNEQFF